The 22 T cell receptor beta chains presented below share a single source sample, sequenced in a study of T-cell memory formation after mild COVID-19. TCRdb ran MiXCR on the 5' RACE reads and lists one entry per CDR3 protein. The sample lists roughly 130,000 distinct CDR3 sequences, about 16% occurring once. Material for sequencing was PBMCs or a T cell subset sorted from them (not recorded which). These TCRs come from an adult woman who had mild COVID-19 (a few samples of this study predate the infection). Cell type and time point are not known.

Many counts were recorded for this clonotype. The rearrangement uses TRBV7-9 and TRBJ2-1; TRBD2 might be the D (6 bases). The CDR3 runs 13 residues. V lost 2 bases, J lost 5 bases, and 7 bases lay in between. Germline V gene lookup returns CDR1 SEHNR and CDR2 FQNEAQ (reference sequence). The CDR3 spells CASSLIADNEQFF. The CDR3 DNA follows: TGTGCCAGCAGCTTAATAGCGGACAATGAGCAGTTCTTC. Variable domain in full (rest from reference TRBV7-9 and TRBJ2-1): DTGVSQNPRHKITKRGQNVTFRCDPISEHNRLYWYRQTLGQGPEFLTYFQNEAQLEKSRLLSDRFSAERPKGSFSTLEIQRTEQGDSAMYLCASSLIADNEQFFGPGTRLTVL.

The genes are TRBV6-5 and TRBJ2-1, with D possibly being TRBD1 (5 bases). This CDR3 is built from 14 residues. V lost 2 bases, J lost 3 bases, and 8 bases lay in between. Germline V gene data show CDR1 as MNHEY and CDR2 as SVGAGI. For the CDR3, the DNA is TGTGCCAGCAGTTACAGGCAGGGCTACAATGAGCAGTTCTTC. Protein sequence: CASSYRQGYNEQFF.

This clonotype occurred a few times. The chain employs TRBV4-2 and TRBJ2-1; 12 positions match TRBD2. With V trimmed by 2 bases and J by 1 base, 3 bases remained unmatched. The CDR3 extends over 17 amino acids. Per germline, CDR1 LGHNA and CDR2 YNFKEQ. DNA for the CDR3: TGTGCCAGCAGCCAAATGACTAGCGGGGGATCCTACAATGAGCAGTTCTTC. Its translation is CASSQMTSGGSYNEQFF.

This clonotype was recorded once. In DNA, the CDR3 is TGTGCCAGTAGTATAGGGGGCGGGGGGACTGAAGCTTTCTTT. Amino acid sequence: CASSIGGGGTEAFF. The genes are TRBV19 and TRBJ1-1; tentatively, D is TRBD1 (5 bases). In germline, CDR1 is LNHDA, CDR2 SQIVND (reference sequence). Trimming stripped 1 base from V and 5 bases from J, with 11 bases between. The CDR3 runs 14 residues.

In DNA form, the CDR3 reads TGTGCCAGTCAGCGGGATGCCTCCTACAATGAGCAGTTCTTC. This codes for CASQRDASYNEQFF. The V and J genes are TRBV6-5 and TRBJ2-1; TRBD2 matches at 7 bases. Losses at the gene ends were 9 bases for V and 0 bases for J; bases not matched to a gene: 5. Germline V gene data show CDR1 as MNHEY and CDR2 as SVGAGI. The CDR3 contains 14 residues.

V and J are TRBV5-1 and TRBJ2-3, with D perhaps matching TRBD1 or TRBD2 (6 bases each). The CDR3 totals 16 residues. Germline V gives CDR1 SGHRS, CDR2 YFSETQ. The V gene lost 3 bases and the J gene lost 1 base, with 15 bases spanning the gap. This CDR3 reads CASSWRGAEGTDTQYF. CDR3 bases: TGCGCCAGCAGCTGGAGGGGGGCCGAGGGCACAGATACGCAGTATTTT.

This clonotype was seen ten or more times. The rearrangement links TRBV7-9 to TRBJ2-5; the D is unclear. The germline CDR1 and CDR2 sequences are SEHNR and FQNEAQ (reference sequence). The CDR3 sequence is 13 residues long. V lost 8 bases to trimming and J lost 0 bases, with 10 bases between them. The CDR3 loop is CASGIRNQETQYF. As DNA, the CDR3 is TGTGCCAGCGGCATTCGGAACCAAGAGACCCAGTACTTC.

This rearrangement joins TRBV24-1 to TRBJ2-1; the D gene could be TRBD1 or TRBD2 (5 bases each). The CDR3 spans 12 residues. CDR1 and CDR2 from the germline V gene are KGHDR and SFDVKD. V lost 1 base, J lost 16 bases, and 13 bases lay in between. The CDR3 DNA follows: TGTGCCACCAGTGATTTTGGGACGGAGACCTTCTTC. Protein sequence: CATSDFGTETFF.

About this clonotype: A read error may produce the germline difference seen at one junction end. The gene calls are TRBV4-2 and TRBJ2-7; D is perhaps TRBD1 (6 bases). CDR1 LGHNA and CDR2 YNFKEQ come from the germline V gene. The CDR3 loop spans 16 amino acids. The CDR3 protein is CASSQGPGDTNYQQYF. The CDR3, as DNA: TGTGCCAGCAGCCAAGGTCCCGGGGACACGAACTACCAGCAGTACTTC.

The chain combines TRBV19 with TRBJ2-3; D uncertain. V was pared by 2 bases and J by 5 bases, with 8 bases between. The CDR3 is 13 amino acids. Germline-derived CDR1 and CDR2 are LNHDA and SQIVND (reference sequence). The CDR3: CASSILIEDTQYF. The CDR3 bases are TGTGCCAGTAGTATACTTATTGAAGATACGCAGTATTTT. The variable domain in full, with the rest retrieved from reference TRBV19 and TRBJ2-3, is DGGITQSPKYLFRKEGQNVTLSCEQNLNHDAMYWYRQDPGQGLRLIYYSQIVNDFQKGDIAEGYSVSREKKESFPLTVTSAQKNPTAFYLCASSILIEDTQYFGPGTRLTVL.

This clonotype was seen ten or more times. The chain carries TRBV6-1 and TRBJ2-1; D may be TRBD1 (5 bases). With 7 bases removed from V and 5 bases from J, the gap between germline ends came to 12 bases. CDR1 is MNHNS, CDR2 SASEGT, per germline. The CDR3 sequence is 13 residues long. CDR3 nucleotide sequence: TGTGCCAGCACTAAGGGGCCGGACAATGAGCAGTTCTTC. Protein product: CASTKGPDNEQFF.

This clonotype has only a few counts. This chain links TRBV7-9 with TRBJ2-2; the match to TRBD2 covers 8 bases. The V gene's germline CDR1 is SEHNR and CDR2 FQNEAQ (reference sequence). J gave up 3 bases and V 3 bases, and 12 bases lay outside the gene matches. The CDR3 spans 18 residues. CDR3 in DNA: TGTGCCAGCAGCTTGATCGGGGACGGGACTAGTCACACCGGGGAGCTGTTTTTT. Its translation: CASSLIGDGTSHTGELFF.

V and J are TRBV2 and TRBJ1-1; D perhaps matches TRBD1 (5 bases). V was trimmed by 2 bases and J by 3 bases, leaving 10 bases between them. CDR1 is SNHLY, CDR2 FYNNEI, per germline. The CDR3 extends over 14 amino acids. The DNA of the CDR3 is TGTGCCAGCAGTGAACCAGGGTTGGACACTGAAGCTTTCTTT. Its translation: CASSEPGLDTEAFF.

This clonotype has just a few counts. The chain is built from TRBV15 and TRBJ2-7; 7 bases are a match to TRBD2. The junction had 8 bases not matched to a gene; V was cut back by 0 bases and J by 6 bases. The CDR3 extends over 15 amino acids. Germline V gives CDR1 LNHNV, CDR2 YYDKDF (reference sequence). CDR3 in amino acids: CATSREGGSVGEQYF. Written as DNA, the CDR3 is TGTGCCACCAGCAGAGAGGGAGGGAGTGTAGGCGAGCAGTACTTC.

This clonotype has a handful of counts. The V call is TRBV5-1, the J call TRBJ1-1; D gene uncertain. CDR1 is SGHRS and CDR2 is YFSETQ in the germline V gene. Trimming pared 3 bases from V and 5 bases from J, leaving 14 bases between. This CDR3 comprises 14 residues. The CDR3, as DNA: TGCGCCAGCAGCTGGACTACACGTAATACTGAAGCTTTCTTT. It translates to CASSWTTRNTEAFF.

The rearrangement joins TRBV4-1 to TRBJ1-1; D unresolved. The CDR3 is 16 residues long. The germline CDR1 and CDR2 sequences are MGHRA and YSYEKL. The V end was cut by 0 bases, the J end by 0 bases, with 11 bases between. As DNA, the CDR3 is TGCGCCAGCAGCCAAGACCCGGACCTTCTGAACACTGAAGCTTTCTTT. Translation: CASSQDPDLLNTEAFF.

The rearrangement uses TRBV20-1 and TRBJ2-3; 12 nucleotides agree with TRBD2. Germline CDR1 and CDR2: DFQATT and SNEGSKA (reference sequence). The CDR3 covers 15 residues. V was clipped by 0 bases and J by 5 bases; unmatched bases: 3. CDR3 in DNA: TGCAGTGCTAGAGATACTAGCGGGAGGAAAGATACGCAGTATTTT. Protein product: CSARDTSGRKDTQYF.

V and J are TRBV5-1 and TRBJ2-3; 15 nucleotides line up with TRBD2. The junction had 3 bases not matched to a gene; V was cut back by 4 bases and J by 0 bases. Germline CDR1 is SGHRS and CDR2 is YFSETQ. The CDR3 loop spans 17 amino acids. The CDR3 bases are TGCGCCAGCAGCCTTGGGACTAGCGGGAGGAGCACAGATACGCAGTATTTT. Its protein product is CASSLGTSGRSTDTQYF.

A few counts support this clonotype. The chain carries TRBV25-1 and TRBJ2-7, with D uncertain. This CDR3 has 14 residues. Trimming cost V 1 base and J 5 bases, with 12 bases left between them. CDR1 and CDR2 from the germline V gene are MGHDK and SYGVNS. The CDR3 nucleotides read TGTGCCAGCAGTGAATCGGTAACAGTCCACGAGCAGTACTTC. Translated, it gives CASSESVTVHEQYF.

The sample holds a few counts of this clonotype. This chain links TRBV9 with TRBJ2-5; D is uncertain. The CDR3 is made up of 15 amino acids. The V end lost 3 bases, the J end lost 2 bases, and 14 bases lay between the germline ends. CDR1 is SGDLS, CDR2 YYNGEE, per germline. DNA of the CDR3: TGTGCCAGCAGCGGGCTGACGAGTGAACAAGAGACCCAGTACTTC. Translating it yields CASSGLTSEQETQYF.

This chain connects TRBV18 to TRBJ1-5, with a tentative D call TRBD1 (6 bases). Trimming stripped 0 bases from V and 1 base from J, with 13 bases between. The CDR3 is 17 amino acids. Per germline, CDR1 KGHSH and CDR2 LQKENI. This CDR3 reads CASSPPGGGASNQPQHF. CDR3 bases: TGTGCCAGCTCACCACCTGGCGGGGGCGCGAGCAATCAGCCCCAGCATTTT.

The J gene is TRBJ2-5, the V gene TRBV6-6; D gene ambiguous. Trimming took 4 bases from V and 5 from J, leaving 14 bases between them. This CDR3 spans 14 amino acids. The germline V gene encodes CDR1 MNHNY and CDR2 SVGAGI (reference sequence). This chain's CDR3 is CASSSDMIVETQYF. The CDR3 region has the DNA TGTGCCAGCAGTTCCGACATGATCGTGGAGACCCAGTACTTC.